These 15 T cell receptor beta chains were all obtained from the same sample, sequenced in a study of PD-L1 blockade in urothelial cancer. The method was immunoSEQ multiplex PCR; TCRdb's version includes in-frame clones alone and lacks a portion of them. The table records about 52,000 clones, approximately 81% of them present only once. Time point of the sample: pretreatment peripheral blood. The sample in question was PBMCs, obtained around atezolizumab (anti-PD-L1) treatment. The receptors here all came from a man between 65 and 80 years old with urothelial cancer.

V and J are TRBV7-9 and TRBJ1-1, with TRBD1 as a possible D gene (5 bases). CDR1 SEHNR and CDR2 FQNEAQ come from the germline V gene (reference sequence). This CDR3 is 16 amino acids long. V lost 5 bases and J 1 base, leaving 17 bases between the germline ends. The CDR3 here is CASSTHQGYGNTEAFF. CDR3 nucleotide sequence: TGTGCCAGCAGCACCCACCAGGGTTATGGGAACACTGAAGCTTTCTTT.

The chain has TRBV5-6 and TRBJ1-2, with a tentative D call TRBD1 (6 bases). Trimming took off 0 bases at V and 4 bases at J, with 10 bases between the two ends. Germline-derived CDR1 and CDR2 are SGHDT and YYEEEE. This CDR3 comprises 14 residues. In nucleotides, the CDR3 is TGTGCCAGCAGCTTGGAGGACAGCCTCTATGGCTACACCTTC. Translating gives CASSLEDSLYGYTF.

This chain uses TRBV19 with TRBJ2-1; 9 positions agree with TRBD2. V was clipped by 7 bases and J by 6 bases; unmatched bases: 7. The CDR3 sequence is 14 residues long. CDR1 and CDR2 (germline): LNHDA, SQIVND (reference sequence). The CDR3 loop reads CASMVGGGANEQFF. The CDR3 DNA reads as TGTGCCAGTATGGTAGGCGGGGGGGCCAATGAGCAGTTCTTC.

CDR3 bases: TGTGCCAGCAGTGCCCCCGGAGGGTACAATGAGCAGTTCTTC. Its translation: CASSAPGGYNEQFF. The chain is built from TRBV25-1 and TRBJ2-1, with D possibly being TRBD2 (6 bases). The CDR3 is 14 residues long. Trimming stripped 4 bases from V and 4 bases from J, with 11 bases between. Germline CDR1 MGHDK, CDR2 SYGVNS.

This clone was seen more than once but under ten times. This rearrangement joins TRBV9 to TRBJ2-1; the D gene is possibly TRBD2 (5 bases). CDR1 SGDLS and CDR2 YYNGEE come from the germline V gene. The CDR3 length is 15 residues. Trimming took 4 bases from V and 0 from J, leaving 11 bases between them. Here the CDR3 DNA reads TGTGCCAGCAGCTCAGCGGATTCCTCCTACAATGAGCAGTTCTTC. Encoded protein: CASSSADSSYNEQFF. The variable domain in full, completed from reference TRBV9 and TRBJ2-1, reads DSGVTQTPKHLITATGQRVTLRCSPRSGDLSVYWYQQSLDQGLQFLIQYYNGEERAKGNILERFSAQQFPDLHSELNLSSLELGDSALYFCASSSADSSYNEQFFGPGTRLTVL.

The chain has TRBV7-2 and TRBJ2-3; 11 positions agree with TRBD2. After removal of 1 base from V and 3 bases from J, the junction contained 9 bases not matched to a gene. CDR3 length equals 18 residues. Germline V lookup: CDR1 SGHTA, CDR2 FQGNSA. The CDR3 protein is CASSLVRLAGGQTDTQYF. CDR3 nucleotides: TGTGCCAGCAGCTTAGTGCGCCTAGCGGGGGGACAGACAGATACGCAGTATTTT.

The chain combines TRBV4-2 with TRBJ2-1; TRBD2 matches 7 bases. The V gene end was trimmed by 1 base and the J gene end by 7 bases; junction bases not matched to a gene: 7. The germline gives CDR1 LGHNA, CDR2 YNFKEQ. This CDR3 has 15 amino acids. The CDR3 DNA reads TGTGCCAGCAGCCAAGCCCTACTAGCGCAAAATGAGCAGTTCTTC. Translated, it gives CASSQALLAQNEQFF.

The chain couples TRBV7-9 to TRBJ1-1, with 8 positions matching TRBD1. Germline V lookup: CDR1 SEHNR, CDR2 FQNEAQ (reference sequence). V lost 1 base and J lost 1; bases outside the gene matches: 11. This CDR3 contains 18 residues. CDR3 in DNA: TGTGCCAGCAGCTTAGGGGGACAGGCACATACCACGAACACTGAAGCTTTCTTT. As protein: CASSLGGQAHTTNTEAFF.

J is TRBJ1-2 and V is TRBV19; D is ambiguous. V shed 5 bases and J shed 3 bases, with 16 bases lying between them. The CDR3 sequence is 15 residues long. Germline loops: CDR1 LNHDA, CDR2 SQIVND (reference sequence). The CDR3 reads CASSDRTLGDYGYTF. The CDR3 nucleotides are TGTGCCAGTAGTGACCGGACTCTCGGAGACTATGGCTACACCTTC. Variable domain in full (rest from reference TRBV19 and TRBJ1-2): DGGITQSPKYLFRKEGQNVTLSCEQNLNHDAMYWYRQDPGQGLRLIYYSQIVNDFQKGDIAEGYSVSREKKESFPLTVTSAQKNPTAFYLCASSDRTLGDYGYTFGSGTRLTVV.

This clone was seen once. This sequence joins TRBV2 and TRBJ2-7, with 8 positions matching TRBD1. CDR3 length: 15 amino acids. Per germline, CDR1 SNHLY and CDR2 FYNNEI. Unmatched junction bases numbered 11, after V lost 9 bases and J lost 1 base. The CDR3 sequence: CASTMTGAGSYEQYF. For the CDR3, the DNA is TGTGCCAGTACTATGACAGGGGCGGGGTCCTACGAGCAGTACTTC.

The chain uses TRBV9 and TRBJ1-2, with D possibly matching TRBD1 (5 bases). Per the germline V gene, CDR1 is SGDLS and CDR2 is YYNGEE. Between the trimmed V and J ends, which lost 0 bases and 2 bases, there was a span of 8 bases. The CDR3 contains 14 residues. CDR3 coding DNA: TGTGCCAGCAGCGTAGACGGGGGAAACTATGGCTACACCTTC. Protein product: CASSVDGGNYGYTF.

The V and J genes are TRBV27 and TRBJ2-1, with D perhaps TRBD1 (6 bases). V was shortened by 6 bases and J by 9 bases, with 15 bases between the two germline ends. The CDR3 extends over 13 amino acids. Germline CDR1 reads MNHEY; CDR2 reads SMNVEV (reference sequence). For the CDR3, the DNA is TGTGCCAGCAGGCTGGGGGCAGGGGCTGAGCAGTTCTTC. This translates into CASRLGAGAEQFF.

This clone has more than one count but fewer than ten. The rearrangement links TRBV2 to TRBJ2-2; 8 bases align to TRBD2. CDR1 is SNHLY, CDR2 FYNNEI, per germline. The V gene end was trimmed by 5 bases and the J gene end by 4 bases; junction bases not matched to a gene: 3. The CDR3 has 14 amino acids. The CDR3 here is CASSQLAGTGELFF. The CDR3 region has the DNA TGTGCCAGCAGTCAGCTAGCGGGCACCGGGGAGCTGTTTTTT. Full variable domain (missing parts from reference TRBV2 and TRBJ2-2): EPEVTQTPSHQVTQMGQEVILRCVPISNHLYFYWYRQILGQKVEFLVSFYNNEISEKSEIFDDQFSVERPDGSNFTLKIRSTKLEDSAMYFCASSQLAGTGELFFGEGSRLTVL.

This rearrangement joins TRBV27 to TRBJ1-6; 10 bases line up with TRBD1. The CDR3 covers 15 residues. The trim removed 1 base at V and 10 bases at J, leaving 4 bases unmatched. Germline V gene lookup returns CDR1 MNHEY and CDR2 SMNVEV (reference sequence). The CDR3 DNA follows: TGTGCCAGCAGTTTATTGGGGACAGGGGTATCACCCCTCCACTTT. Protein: CASSLLGTGVSPLHF.

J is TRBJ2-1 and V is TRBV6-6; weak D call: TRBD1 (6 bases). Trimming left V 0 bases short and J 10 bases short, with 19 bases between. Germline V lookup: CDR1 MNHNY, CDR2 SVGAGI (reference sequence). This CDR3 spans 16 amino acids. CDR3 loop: CASSYSSGGASGEQFF. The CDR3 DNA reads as TGTGCCAGCAGTTACTCGAGTGGGGGCGCTTCCGGGGAGCAGTTCTTC.